Below, one T cell receptor beta chain is given with its context. There are 12 residues in the CDR3. V lost 6 bases to trimming and J lost 1 base, with 6 bases between them. The entry originates in a study of blood T cell repertoires in COVID-19. In the study overall: Sources were T cells, B-cell-depleted T cells, or PBMCs; the material itself was cDNA or gDNA.

Enrollees, about 18 to 95 years old, lived in approximately 25 US areas. Assignments of participants to cohorts depended upon their own reported clinical history. Some clones are missing from TCRdb's copy, which holds only in-frame ones; the method was immunoSEQ multiplex PCR. The profile shows roughly 300,000 clones, over 75% of them singletons. The rearrangement uses TRBV12-3 or TRBV12-4 and TRBJ1-1; D is unclear. Source material: PBMCs or T cells enriched from blood (not recorded which). This clonotype originated in a woman aged 25 to 39 who had recovered from COVID-19. CDR3: CASRRENTEAFF. In DNA, the CDR3 is TGTGCCAGCAGGAGAGAGAACACTGAAGCTTTCTTT.